Listed below are T cell receptor beta chains from one sample, sequenced in a study of identical twins. TCRdb ran MiXCR on the 5' RACE reads and lists one entry per CDR3 protein. The sample holds 600,000 to 850,000 distinct CDR3 sequences, around a sixth seen once. These data also formed part of another study, on T cells expressing NK-cell markers.

The sequenced material came from PBMCs. The receptors shown here come from a woman aged 18-29 years in good health. Each CDR3 is given without its conserved first and last residue. Each record gives: clone size, J gene, V gene, CDR3 protein. Expanded clones get a size class; other rows say once, few or many, or leave the size out.

-	TRBJ2-7	TRBV20-1	SVDGGQGYEQY
once	TRBJ1-6	TRBV10-3	AIRTGANSPLH
-	TRBJ2-1	TRBV7-3	ASSLRPGDHEQF
-	TRBJ2-1	TRBV15	AAGGDEQF
-	TRBJ1-1	TRBV6-2/TRBV6-3	ASTRRRGRDTEAF
once	TRBJ2-1	TRBV15	ATSGRDRVPNEQF
-	TRBJ2-1	TRBV5-1	ASSLRREAQENYNEQF
few	TRBJ2-7	TRBV10-3	AISGDSYEQY
few	TRBJ2-3	TRBV11-2	ASSLGSYDTQY
few	TRBJ2-5	TRBV6-5	ASSYSLASEETQY
few	TRBJ1-4	TRBV12-3/TRBV12-4	ASSFLASGYEKLF
many	TRBJ2-3	TRBV7-2	ASSSATDTQY
-	TRBJ2-5	TRBV19	ASSTHKGGPRETQY
-	TRBJ2-6	TRBV4-2	ASSLARGNSGANVLT
-	TRBJ2-1	TRBV20-1	SARTSGNEQF
-	TRBJ2-7	TRBV5-1	ASSFISQGDEQY
-	TRBJ2-1	TRBV10-3	AISRLAGDHNEQF
-	TRBJ2-1	TRBV5-5	ASSFGTTKLYNEQF
-	TRBJ1-4	TRBV29-1	SARTGQGANEKLF
-	TRBJ1-1	TRBV6-1	ASIRQGLTEAF
few	TRBJ1-6	TRBV20-1	SASGSYGDSPLH
-	TRBJ2-3	TRBV12-3/TRBV12-4	ASLGLPSTDTQY
few	TRBJ2-7	TRBV10-1	ASKDRGAQNEQY
-	TRBJ2-1	TRBV27	ASSQGTSGMRNEQF
few	TRBJ1-2	TRBV5-8	ASKAGINYGYT
few	TRBJ2-7	TRBV7-9	ASSLQGQGMREQY
-	TRBJ1-5	TRBV11-2	ASSLGPINQPQH
-	TRBJ2-2	TRBV10-3	AIGPGLSGTGELF
many	TRBJ2-4	TRBV5-1	ASSLPGTEKNIQY
-	TRBJ2-4	TRBV20-1	SAHSPGTAKNIQY
many	TRBJ2-2	TRBV12-3/TRBV12-4	ASIVRYTGELF
many	TRBJ1-6	TRBV5-1	ASSLDQSPLH